Following are 6 T cell receptor beta chains from one sample sequenced in a study of cytomegalovirus exposure and HLA in healthy donors. Primers: 60 Vbeta forward and 13 Jbeta reverse. TCRdb keeps only in-frame clones here, not all; method: immunoSEQ multiplex PCR. The sample holds about 160,000 clones; 75% to 90% are singletons and the top ten take 3.5% to 5%. The specimen was PBMCs. These receptors all come from a man aged 45 to 65 in good health and CMV-seropositive.

This rearrangement joins TRBV9 to TRBJ2-7; 8 bases line up with TRBD2. The trim removed 0 bases at V and 0 bases at J, leaving 5 bases unmatched. This CDR3 contains 16 residues. Germline V gives CDR1 SGDLS, CDR2 YYNGEE. CDR3 protein: CASSVAPGGPSYEQYF. In nucleotides, the CDR3 is TGTGCCAGCAGCGTAGCTCCGGGAGGGCCCTCCTACGAGCAGTACTTC.

This sequence joins TRBV15 and TRBJ2-7, with D unclear. The CDR3 extends over 12 amino acids. Germline CDR1 reads LNHNV; CDR2 reads YYDKDF (reference sequence). V dropped 3 bases and J dropped 7 bases, with 10 bases sitting between them. Here the CDR3 DNA reads TGTGCCACCAGCAGCTCCCCTCTGGAGCAGTACTTC. It encodes CATSSSPLEQYF.

The chain joins TRBV27 to TRBJ1-4; the D gene is possibly TRBD1 (5 bases). The V gene lost 6 bases and the J gene lost 3 bases, with 11 bases spanning the gap. Germline CDR1 and CDR2: MNHEY and SMNVEV (reference sequence). This CDR3 has 14 amino acids. The CDR3 is CASRQGPANEKLFF. The DNA for the CDR3 is TGTGCCAGCAGGCAGGGTCCAGCTAATGAAAAACTGTTTTTT.

This clone has just a few counts. The rearrangement uses TRBV30 and TRBJ1-4; maybe TRBD1 (5 bases). CDR1 and CDR2 (germline): GTSNPN, SVGIG (reference sequence). The V end lost 3 bases, the J end lost 7 bases, and 30 bases lay between the germline ends. There are 19 residues in the CDR3. The chain's CDR3 is CAWREYLGARTEPGEKLFF. The DNA of the CDR3 is TGTGCCTGGAGGGAATACCTAGGGGCGCGAACGGAACCTGGTGAAAAACTGTTTTTT.

The chain joins TRBV29-1 to TRBJ2-7; 10 nucleotides agree with TRBD2. V trimming: 4 bases; J trimming: 3 bases; junction bases outside the gene matches: 9. Germline CDR1 and CDR2: SQVTM and ANQGSEA. The CDR3 is 15 residues long. DNA for the CDR3: TGCAGCGTTGCCCTCGGTAGCGGGAGGTTCTACGAGCAGTACTTC. Protein product: CSVALGSGRFYEQYF.

The gene calls are TRBV30 and TRBJ1-3; 7 nucleotides line up with TRBD1. Germline CDR1 GTSNPN, CDR2 SVGIG (reference sequence). V gave up 5 bases and J gave up 4 bases; unmatched junction bases: 2. The CDR3 is 12 amino acids. The CDR3 region is CAWQGGGNTIYF. In DNA, the CDR3 is TGTGCCTGGCAGGGGGGAGGAAACACCATATATTTT.